This paragraph covers one T cell receptor (beta chain) sequence. Antigen specificity is unknown. MiXCR was run by TCRdb on the 5' RACE reads, yielding one entry per CDR3 protein. The data contain 200,000 to 250,000 distinct CDR3 sequences, approximately 8.3% of them singletons. V was pared by 1 base and J by 8 bases, with 15 bases between. Germline V gives CDR1 SGHRS, CDR2 YFSETQ. The CDR3 extends over 14 amino acids. This sample stems from a study of identical twins. Whole-study results and caveats: In cord blood, abundant beta clonotypes had fewer insertions; memory showed no trend.

This same sample was also part of a study on yellow fever vaccine responses in identical twins.

The sample taken for sequencing was memory (CD45RO+) T cells sorted from blood. This receptor was obtained from a young woman in good health. The gene calls are TRBV5-1 and TRBJ1-2; D perhaps matches TRBD1 (5 bases). The CDR3 protein is CASSLWAGAEGYTF. DNA of the CDR3: TGCGCCAGCAGCTTGTGGGCCGGGGCAGAGGGCTACACCTTC. Complete variable domain (other parts from reference TRBV5-1 and TRBJ1-2): KAGVTQTPRYLIKTRGQQVTLSCSPISGHRSVSWYQQTPGQGLQFLFEYFSETQRNKGNFPGRFSGRQFSNSRSEMNVSTLELGDSALYLCASSLWAGAEGYTFGSGTRLTVV.